The 20 T cell receptor beta chains listed next were all sequenced from one sample in a study of regulatory T cells in long-lasting Graves disease. Time point given: newly diagnosed GD, antithyroid drugs for less than 3 months. PBMCs provided the RNA from which the TCR library was made. iRepertoire HTBI primers and Arm-PCR of CDR3 regions built TCR beta libraries. TCRdb analysed the multiplex PCR reads with MiXCR anew, one entry per CDR3 protein. The sample has 620,000 or so distinct CDR3 sequences; about 15% are singletons. This sample was also put to use in a study of T cells in Graves' hyperthyroidism and ophthalmopathy.

Sequenced material: peripheral blood mononuclear cells (PBMCs), taken at new diagnosis, from a patient treated with antithyroid drugs. The receptors were sampled from a woman aged 30 to 39 with Graves disease.

This clonotype has ten or more counts. The CDR3, as DNA: TGTGCCAGCAGTTTATTAACTGGAAACACCATATATTTT. It translates to CASSLLTGNTIYF. The chain carries TRBV27 and TRBJ1-3, with D hard to call. Trimming removed 1 base at V and 2 bases at J, with 3 bases between. CDR1 is MNHEY and CDR2 is SMNVEV in the germline V gene (reference sequence). CDR3 size: 13 residues.

The rearrangement joins TRBV6-2 or TRBV6-3 to TRBJ2-1, with D tentatively TRBD1 or TRBD2 (5 bases each). The CDR3 totals 13 residues. Germline V lookup: CDR1 MNHEY, CDR2 SVGEGT. V was shortened by 9 bases and J by 10 bases, with 19 bases between the two germline ends. CDR3 sequence reads: CASLGELLREQFF. The CDR3 bases are TGTGCCAGTTTGGGGGAGTTGCTGAGGGAGCAGTTCTTC.

This clonotype came up a few times. This chain uses TRBV5-1 with TRBJ2-2; D call uncertain. The CDR3 is made up of 15 amino acids. The V gene's germline CDR1 is SGHRS and CDR2 YFSETQ. Deletions cut 0 bases from V and 4 bases from J, with 10 bases between. DNA of the CDR3: TGCGCCAGCAGCTTGGCCCGGCTGCTCACCGGGGAGCTGTTTTTT. This codes for CASSLARLLTGELFF. Full variable domain (remainder filled in from reference TRBV5-1 and TRBJ2-2): KAGVTQTPRYLIKTRGQQVTLSCSPISGHRSVSWYQQTPGQGLQFLFEYFSETQRNKGNFPGRFSGRQFSNSRSEMNVSTLELGDSALYLCASSLARLLTGELFFGEGSRLTVL.

The chain recombines TRBV19 with TRBJ1-4; TRBD1 might be the D (5 bases). The CDR3 covers 13 residues. Trimming took 7 bases from V and 3 from J, leaving 9 bases between them. In germline, CDR1 is LNHDA, CDR2 SQIVND (reference sequence). The CDR3 nucleotides read TGTGCCAGTATGACAGCTCCTAATGAAAAACTGTTTTTT. Translating gives CASMTAPNEKLFF.

This clonotype was detected many times. This chain connects TRBV29-1 to TRBJ1-2, with TRBD1 identical over 10 bases. The length of the CDR3 is 14 residues. V lost 6 bases, J lost 7 bases, and 11 bases stayed unmatched. The germline CDR1 and CDR2 sequences are SQVTM and ANQGSEA. The CDR3 coding sequence is TGCAGCGTCGCCTCTTGGGGACAGGGGACTGGCTACACCTTC. Its translation: CSVASWGQGTGYTF.

Note on this clonotype: A junction boundary mismatches the germline segment, possibly from a read error. The V call is TRBV28, the J call TRBJ2-1; D gene unclear. The J call is uncertain, as TRBJ2-3 better fits the DNA end. Germline CDR1 reads MDHEN; CDR2 reads SYDVKM. The CDR3 is 15 residues long. The CDR3 sequence: CASSLARLSTDAQYF. CDR3 coding DNA: TGTGCCAGCAGCCTCGCGCGGTTAAGCACAGATGCGCAGTATTTT.

Ten or more counts support this clonotype. CDR3 protein: CASSLFGGGGRVGEQYF. The CDR3 nucleotides are TGTGCCAGCAGCTTATTCGGCGGCGGCGGCAGGGTCGGGGAGCAGTACTTC. The chain joins TRBV7-9 to TRBJ2-7, with D possibly TRBD1 on 5 matching bases. The V gene's germline CDR1 is SEHNR and CDR2 FQNEAQ (reference sequence). V was clipped by 2 bases and J by 7 bases, with 24 bases between them. This CDR3 is built from 17 residues.

This chain connects TRBV19 to TRBJ2-7, with a tentative D call TRBD1 (6 bases). The CDR3 covers 14 residues. Germline values: CDR1 LNHDA, CDR2 SQIVND (reference sequence). V dropped 4 bases and J dropped 7 bases, with 17 bases sitting between them. The CDR3 is CASSTGQRTGEQYF. Here the CDR3 DNA reads TGTGCCAGTAGTACCGGACAGCGGACTGGGGAGCAGTACTTC.

The chain uses TRBV7-9 and TRBJ1-5; D is uncertain. The CDR3 runs 12 residues. The germline V gene encodes CDR1 SEHNR and CDR2 FQNEAQ (reference sequence). The germline V and J ends were trimmed by 2 bases and 9 bases, with 8 bases remaining between them. DNA for the CDR3: TGTGCCAGCAGCTTAAGCCTGGGGCCCCAGCATTTT. It is translated as CASSLSLGPQHF.

This clonotype was observed many times. In DNA, the CDR3 is TGTGCCAGCAGCTTAGCGATTGGGTCCTACGAGCAGTACTTC. It encodes CASSLAIGSYEQYF. The chain is built from TRBV7-8 and TRBJ2-7; D ambiguous. Trimming stripped 0 bases from V and 1 base from J, with 7 bases between. Germline V gives CDR1 SGHVS, CDR2 FQNEAQ. CDR3 length: 14 residues.

This clonotype was detected many times. The chain couples TRBV27 to TRBJ2-1; D perhaps matches TRBD1 (6 bases). The V end was cut by 3 bases, the J end by 5 bases, with 8 bases between. Germline CDR1 reads MNHEY; CDR2 reads SMNVEV (reference sequence). This CDR3 contains 13 residues. The CDR3 coding sequence is TGTGCCAGCAGTTTGGGGACAAACAATGAGCAGTTCTTC. Its translation is CASSLGTNNEQFF.

The chain recombines TRBV20-1 with TRBJ2-2, with D unclear. Germline assignment: CDR1 DFQATT and CDR2 SNEGSKA (reference sequence). Trimming pared 5 bases from V and 5 bases from J, leaving 18 bases between. The CDR3 is 15 amino acids. For the CDR3, the DNA is TGCAGTGCTCCGGCAGGAGCCGGCGTAACCGGGGAGCTGTTTTTT. Translating it yields CSAPAGAGVTGELFF.

This clonotype was seen ten or more times. The chain combines TRBV28 with TRBJ2-2; possible D gene TRBD1, 5 bases. Germline CDR1 and CDR2: MDHEN and SYDVKM. The CDR3 is 11 amino acids. Trimming pared 8 bases from V and 5 bases from J, leaving 6 bases between. DNA for the CDR3: TGTGCCAGCCGGACAACCGGGGAGCTGTTTTTT. It is translated as CASRTTGELFF.

The V call is TRBV19, the J call TRBJ1-4, with 7 bases fitting TRBD1. Germline assignment: CDR1 LNHDA and CDR2 SQIVND (reference sequence). The CDR3 runs to 16 residues. The V and J ends lost 6 bases and 3 bases, in that order; junction bases with no gene match: 10. In nucleotides, the CDR3 is TGTGCCAGTAGCAGGGTGGGGACAGCCTCTAATGAAAAACTGTTTTTT. Protein: CASSRVGTASNEKLFF. The variable domain in full, with the rest retrieved from reference TRBV19 and TRBJ1-4, is DGGITQSPKYLFRKEGQNVTLSCEQNLNHDAMYWYRQDPGQGLRLIYYSQIVNDFQKGDIAEGYSVSREKKESFPLTVTSAQKNPTAFYLCASSRVGTASNEKLFFGSGTQLSVL.

The rearrangement joins TRBV11-2 to TRBJ2-1; D uncertain. V gave up 3 bases and J gave up 8 bases, with 8 bases separating them. The germline CDR1 and CDR2 sequences are SGHAT and FQNNGV. The CDR3 has 12 residues. The CDR3 sequence: CASSLLQYEQFF. CDR3 nucleotides: TGTGCCAGCAGCTTGCTACAGTATGAGCAGTTCTTC.

The genes are TRBV12-3 or TRBV12-4 and TRBJ1-2; possibly TRBD1 for D (6 bases). Between the trimmed V and J ends, which lost 5 bases and 4 bases, there was a span of 11 bases. This CDR3 spans 13 amino acids. The CDR3 spells CASSAQGSYGYTF. The CDR3, as DNA: TGTGCCAGCAGTGCCCAGGGGAGCTATGGCTACACCTTC.

This chain connects TRBV2 to TRBJ2-7; 8 bases match TRBD1. The germline gives CDR1 SNHLY, CDR2 FYNNEI. J lost 0 bases, V lost 6 bases, and 7 bases had no gene match. This CDR3 spans 15 amino acids. This CDR3 reads CASSFGTGVSYEQYF. The CDR3 DNA follows: TGTGCCAGCAGCTTCGGGACAGGCGTCTCCTACGAGCAGTACTTC.

This clonotype was seen repeatedly, ten times or more. The chain combines TRBV20-1 with TRBJ1-2; D is unclear. V was clipped by 1 base and J by 3 bases, with 15 bases between them. In germline, CDR1 is DFQATT, CDR2 SNEGSKA (reference sequence). The CDR3 covers 15 residues. The DNA of the CDR3 is TGCAGTGCTAGAGTCTTTCGGGCGGGAGACTATGGCTACACCTTC. Amino acid sequence: CSARVFRAGDYGYTF.

J is TRBJ2-1 and V is TRBV19, with a possible D match to TRBD1 (6 bases). Germline CDR1 LNHDA, CDR2 SQIVND (reference sequence). V lost 5 bases and J 0 bases, leaving 8 bases between the germline ends. The CDR3 sequence is 14 residues long. CDR3 loop: CASSRTVSYNEQFF. CDR3 coding DNA: TGTGCCAGTAGTCGGACAGTCTCCTACAATGAGCAGTTCTTC.

This clonotype has ten or more counts. The chain employs TRBV6-1 and TRBJ2-7; 9 bases line up with TRBD1. With 5 bases clipped from V and 7 bases from J, the junction kept 6 bases outside the gene matches. The CDR3 has 13 amino acids. From germline, CDR1 is MNHNS and CDR2 SASEGT. The CDR3 nucleotides read TGTGCCAGCAGTCGGACAGGGGAGAGGGAGCAGTACTTC. This gives the protein CASSRTGEREQYF.